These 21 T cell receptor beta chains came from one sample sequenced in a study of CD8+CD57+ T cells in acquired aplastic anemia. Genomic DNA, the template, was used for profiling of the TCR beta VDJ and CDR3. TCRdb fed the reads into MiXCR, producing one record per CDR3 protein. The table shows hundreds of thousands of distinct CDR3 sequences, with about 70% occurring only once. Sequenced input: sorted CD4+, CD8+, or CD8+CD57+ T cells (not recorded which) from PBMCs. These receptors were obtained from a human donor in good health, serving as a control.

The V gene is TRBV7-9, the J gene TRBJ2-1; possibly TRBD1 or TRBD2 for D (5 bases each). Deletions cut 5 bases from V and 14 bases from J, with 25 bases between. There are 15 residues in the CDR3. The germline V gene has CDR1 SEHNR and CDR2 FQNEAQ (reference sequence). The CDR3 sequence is CASSLEGTSDDDEFF. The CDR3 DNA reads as TGTGCCAGCAGCCTCGAGGGGACCAGCGACGATGATGAGTTCTTC.

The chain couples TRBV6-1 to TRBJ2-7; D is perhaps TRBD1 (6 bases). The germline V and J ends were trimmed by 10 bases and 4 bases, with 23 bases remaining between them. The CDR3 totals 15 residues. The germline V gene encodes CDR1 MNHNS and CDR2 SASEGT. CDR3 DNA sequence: TGTGCCAACAGGATCGCATCACAGGGTTTTTACGAGCAGTACTTC. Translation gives CANRIASQGFYEQYF.

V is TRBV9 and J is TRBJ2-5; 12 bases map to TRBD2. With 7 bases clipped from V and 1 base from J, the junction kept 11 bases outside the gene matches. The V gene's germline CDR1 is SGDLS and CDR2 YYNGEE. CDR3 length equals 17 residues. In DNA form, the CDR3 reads TGTGCCAGCCTCGCCGGACTAGCGGGGCCCCGCCAAGAGACCCAGTACTTC. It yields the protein CASLAGLAGPRQETQYF.

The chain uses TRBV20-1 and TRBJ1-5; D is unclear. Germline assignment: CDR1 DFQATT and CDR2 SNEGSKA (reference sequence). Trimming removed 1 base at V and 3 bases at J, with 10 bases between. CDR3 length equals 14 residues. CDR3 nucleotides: TGCAGTGCTAGAGCGTTGCAGTCCAATCAGCCCCAGCATTTT. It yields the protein CSARALQSNQPQHF.

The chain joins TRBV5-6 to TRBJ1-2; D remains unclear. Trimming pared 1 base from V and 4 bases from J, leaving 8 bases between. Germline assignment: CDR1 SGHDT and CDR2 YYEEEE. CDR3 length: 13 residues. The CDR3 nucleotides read TGTGCCAGCAGCTTGTGGGTCAGCTATGGCTACACCTTC. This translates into CASSLWVSYGYTF.

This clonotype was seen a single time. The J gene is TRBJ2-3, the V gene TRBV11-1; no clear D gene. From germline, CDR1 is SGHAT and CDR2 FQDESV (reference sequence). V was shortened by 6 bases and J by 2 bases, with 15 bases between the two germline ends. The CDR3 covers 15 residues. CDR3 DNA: TGTGCCAGCAGTTTAAGTGAAGAGCACACAGATACGCAGTATTTT. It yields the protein CASSLSEEHTDTQYF.

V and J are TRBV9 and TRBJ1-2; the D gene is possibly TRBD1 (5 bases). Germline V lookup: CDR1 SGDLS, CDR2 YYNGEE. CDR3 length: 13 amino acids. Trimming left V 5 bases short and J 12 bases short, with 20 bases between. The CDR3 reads CASSAAMLGAHTF. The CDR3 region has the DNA TGTGCCAGCAGTGCCGCCATGCTTGGGGCCCACACCTTC.

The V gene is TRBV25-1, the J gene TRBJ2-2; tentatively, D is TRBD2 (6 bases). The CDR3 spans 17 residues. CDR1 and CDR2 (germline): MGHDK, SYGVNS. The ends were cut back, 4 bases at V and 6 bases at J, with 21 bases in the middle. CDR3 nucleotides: TGTGCCAGCAGTGTCGGGTCAGGCGGGGCGGTGGCCGGGGAGCTGTTTTTT. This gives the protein CASSVGSGGAVAGELFF.

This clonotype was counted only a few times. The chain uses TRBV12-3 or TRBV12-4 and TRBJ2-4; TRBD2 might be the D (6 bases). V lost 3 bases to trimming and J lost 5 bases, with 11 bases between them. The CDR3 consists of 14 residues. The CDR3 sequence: CASSFWGVENIQYF. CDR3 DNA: TGTGCCAGCAGTTTCTGGGGGGTTGAAAACATTCAGTACTTC.

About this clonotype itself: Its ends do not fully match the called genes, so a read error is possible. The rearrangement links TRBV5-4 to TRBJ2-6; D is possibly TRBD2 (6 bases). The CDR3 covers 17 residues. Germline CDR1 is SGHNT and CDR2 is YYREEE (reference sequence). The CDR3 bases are TGTACCAGCAGCTTGGAGGCGGGATACTCTGGGGCCAACGTCCTGACTTTC. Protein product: CTSSLEAGYSGANVLTF.

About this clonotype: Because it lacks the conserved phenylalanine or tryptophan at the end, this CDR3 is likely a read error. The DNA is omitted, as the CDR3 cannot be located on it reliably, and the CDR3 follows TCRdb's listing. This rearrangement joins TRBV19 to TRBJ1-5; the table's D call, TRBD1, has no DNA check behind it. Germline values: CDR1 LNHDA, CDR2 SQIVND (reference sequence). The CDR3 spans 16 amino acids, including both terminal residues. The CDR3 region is CASSIKVWGTNEQFYV.

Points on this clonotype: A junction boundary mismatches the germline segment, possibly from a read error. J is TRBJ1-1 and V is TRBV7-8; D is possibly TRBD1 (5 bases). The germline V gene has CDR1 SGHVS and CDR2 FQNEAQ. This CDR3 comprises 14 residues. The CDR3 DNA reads TGTGCCAGCAGCTTAGTGTCCCAGGACACTGACGCTTTCTTT. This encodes CASSLVSQDTDAFF. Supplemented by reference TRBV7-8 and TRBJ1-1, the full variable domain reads GAGVSQSPRYKVAKRGQDVALRCDPISGHVSLFWYQQALGQGPEFLTYFQNEAQLDKSGLPSDRFFAERPEGSVSTLKIQRTQQEDSAVYLCASSLVSQDTDAFFGQGTRLTVV.

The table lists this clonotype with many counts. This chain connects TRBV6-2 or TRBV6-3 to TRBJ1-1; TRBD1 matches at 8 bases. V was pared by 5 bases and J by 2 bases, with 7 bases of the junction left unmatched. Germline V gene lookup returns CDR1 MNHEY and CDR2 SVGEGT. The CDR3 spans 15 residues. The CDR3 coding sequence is TGTGCCAGCAGTCCTCCAGGGGGCGTTAACACTGAAGCTTTCTTT. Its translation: CASSPPGGVNTEAFF.

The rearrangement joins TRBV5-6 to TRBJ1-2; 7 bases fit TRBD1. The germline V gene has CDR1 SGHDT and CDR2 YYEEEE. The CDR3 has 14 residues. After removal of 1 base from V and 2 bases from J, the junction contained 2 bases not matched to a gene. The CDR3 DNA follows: TGTGCCAGCAGCTTGTTCAGGGGGAACTATGGCTACACCTTC. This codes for CASSLFRGNYGYTF.

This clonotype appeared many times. The CDR3 DNA sequence: TGTGCCAGCAGCTCCCCGACAGGGATAGATACGCAGTATTTT. The encoded protein is CASSSPTGIDTQYF. The rearrangement joins TRBV11-2 to TRBJ2-3, with 7 nucleotides matching TRBD1. The CDR3 is 14 residues long. V was clipped by 4 bases and J by 5 bases; unmatched bases: 6. CDR1 and CDR2 (germline): SGHAT, FQNNGV. The variable domain in full, with the rest retrieved from reference TRBV11-2 and TRBJ2-3, is EAGVAQSPRYKIIEKRQSVAFWCNPISGHATLYWYQQILGQGPKLLIQFQNNGVVDDSQLPKDRFSAERLKGVDSTLKIQPAKLEDSAVYLCASSSPTGIDTQYFGPGTRLTVL.

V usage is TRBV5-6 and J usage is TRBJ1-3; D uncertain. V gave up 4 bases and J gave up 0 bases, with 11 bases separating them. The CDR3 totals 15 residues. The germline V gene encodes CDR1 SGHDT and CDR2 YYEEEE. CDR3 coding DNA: TGTGCCAGCAGCCTGGGGAGGCACTCTGGAAACACCATATATTTT. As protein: CASSLGRHSGNTIYF.

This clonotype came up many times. The CDR3: CASSLSGSNYEQYF. The CDR3 DNA follows: TGTGCCAGCAGCTTATCGGGGTCCAACTACGAGCAGTACTTC. The chain carries TRBV7-2 and TRBJ2-7; maybe TRBD2 (5 bases). The CDR3 extends over 14 amino acids. V was trimmed by 2 bases and J by 3 bases, leaving 11 bases between them. Germline assignment: CDR1 SGHTA and CDR2 FQGNSA.

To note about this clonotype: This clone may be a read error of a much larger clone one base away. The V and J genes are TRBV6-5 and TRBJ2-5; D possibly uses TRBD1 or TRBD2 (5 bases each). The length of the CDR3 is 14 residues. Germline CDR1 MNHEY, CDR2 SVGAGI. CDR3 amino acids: CACSNPGTQETQYF. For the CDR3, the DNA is TGTGCCTGCAGTAACCCCGGGACCCAAGAGACCCAGTACTTC.

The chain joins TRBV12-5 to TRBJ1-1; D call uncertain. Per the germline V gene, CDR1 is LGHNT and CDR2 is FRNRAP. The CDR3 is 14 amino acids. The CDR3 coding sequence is TGTGCCAGCAGCTTCTGGGAACAGAACACTGAAGCTTTCTTT. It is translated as CASSFWEQNTEAFF. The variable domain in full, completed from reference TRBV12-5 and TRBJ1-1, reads DARVTQTPRHKVTEMGQEVTMRCQPILGHNTVFWYRQTMMQGLELLAYFRNRAPLDDSGMPKDRFSAEMPDATLATLKIQPSEPRDSAVYFCASSFWEQNTEAFFGQGTRLTVV.

The CDR3 region is CSATLGGGAYEQYF. DNA of the CDR3: TGCAGTGCTACACTGGGGGGGGGGGCCTACGAGCAGTACTTC. The chain combines TRBV20-1 with TRBJ2-7; the match to TRBD2 covers 7 bases. The germline V gene encodes CDR1 DFQATT and CDR2 SNEGSKA (reference sequence). The V segment lost 4 bases and the J segment 2 bases; nucleotides outside the gene matches: 8. The CDR3 is 14 amino acids.

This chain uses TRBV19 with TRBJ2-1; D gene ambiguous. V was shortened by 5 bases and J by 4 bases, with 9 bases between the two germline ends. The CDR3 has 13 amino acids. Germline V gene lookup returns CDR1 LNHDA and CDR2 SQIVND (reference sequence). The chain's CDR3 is CASSYSRYNEQFF. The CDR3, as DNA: TGTGCCAGTAGTTACAGCCGATACAATGAGCAGTTCTTC.